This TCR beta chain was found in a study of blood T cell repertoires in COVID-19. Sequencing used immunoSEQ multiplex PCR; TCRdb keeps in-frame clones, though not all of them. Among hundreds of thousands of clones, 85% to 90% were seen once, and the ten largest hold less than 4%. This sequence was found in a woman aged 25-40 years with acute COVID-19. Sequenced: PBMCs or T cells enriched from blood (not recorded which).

CDR3 DNA: TGTGCCAGCTCACCACCCGGACTAGCAGACACCGGGGAGCTGTTTTTT. This gives the protein CASSPPGLADTGELFF. The chain joins TRBV18 to TRBJ2-2; 8 bases are a match to TRBD2. CDR3 size: 16 residues. Germline V gene sequence: CDR1 KGHSH, CDR2 LQKENI. The V and J ends lost 0 bases and 3 bases, in that order; junction bases with no gene match: 3.